Presented here are 13 T cell receptor beta chains from one specimen sequenced in a study of T cells after yellow fever vaccination. TCRdb fed the 5' RACE reads into MiXCR, producing one record per CDR3 protein. Here the sample spans 180,000 or so distinct CDR3 sequences, about 10% being singletons. The material sequenced was CD8+ T cells sorted from PBMCs, taken 15 days after the yellow fever booster vaccination. The receptors derive from a young man who received the YFV17D yellow fever vaccine.

CDR3 sequence: CATVVFLGGPETQYF. In DNA form, the CDR3 reads TGTGCCACCGTTGTGTTTCTGGGGGGCCCAGAGACCCAGTACTTC. The rearrangement links TRBV10-3 to TRBJ2-5, with D perhaps being TRBD1 or TRBD2 (6 bases each). Per germline, CDR1 ENHRY and CDR2 SYGVKD. V lost 10 bases, J lost 4 bases, and 22 bases lay in between. The CDR3 has 15 amino acids.

This clonotype was seen a single time. The V call is TRBV4-1, the J call TRBJ2-5, with D perhaps TRBD1 or TRBD2 (6 bases each). This CDR3 has 13 residues. V shed 1 base and J shed 9 bases, with 12 bases lying between them. The V gene's germline CDR1 is MGHRA and CDR2 YSYEKL. The CDR3 spells CASSQVPGEAQYF. The CDR3 DNA reads TGCGCCAGCAGCCAAGTTCCAGGGGAGGCCCAGTACTTC.

This chain uses TRBV12-3 or TRBV12-4 with TRBJ2-1; no definite D call. Trimming took off 5 bases at V and 3 bases at J, with 8 bases between the two ends. This CDR3 region has 13 residues. The CDR3 nucleotides read TGTGCCAGCAGTAAGGACCTCTACAATGAGCAGTTCTTC. It codes for CASSKDLYNEQFF.

The genes are TRBV7-2 and TRBJ1-1; TRBD1 matches 8 bases. The CDR3 covers 12 residues. From germline, CDR1 is SGHTA and CDR2 FQGNSA. After removal of 5 bases from V and 11 bases from J, the junction contained 7 bases not matched to a gene. CDR3 nucleotides: TGTGCCAGCAGCCCGGACAGGGCTTTGGCTTTCTTT. Protein sequence: CASSPDRALAFF.

The chain combines TRBV10-2 with TRBJ2-7, with 7 bases identical to TRBD1. Germline V gene lookup returns CDR1 WSHSY and CDR2 SAAADI. V dropped 5 bases and J dropped 4; count of bases not matched to a gene: 8. This CDR3 region has 14 residues. The CDR3 spells CASSTQGLRYEQYF. The DNA of the CDR3 is TGCGCCAGCAGTACACAGGGGCTAAGATACGAGCAGTACTTC.

The table lists this clonotype with a few counts. The chain combines TRBV12-3 or TRBV12-4 with TRBJ1-2, with no clear D. CDR3 size: 11 residues. Between the trimmed V and J ends, which lost 4 bases and 4 bases, there was a span of 4 bases. CDR3 sequence (DNA): TGTGCCAGCAGTTACAGCTATGGCTACACCTTC. The encoded protein is CASSYSYGYTF.

The rearrangement joins TRBV4-1 to TRBJ1-2; D is unclear. The CDR3 has 15 residues. V was trimmed by 7 bases and J by 3 bases, leaving 18 bases between them. Germline V lookup: CDR1 MGHRA, CDR2 YSYEKL. This CDR3 reads CASTLLGYGDYGYTF. The CDR3 DNA reads as TGCGCCAGCACGCTGTTGGGGTATGGTGACTATGGCTACACCTTC.

J is TRBJ2-5 and V is TRBV7-9; possible D gene TRBD2, 6 bases. CDR3 length equals 15 residues. The V gene lost 1 base and the J gene lost 13 bases, with 22 bases spanning the gap. Germline V gene data show CDR1 as SEHNR and CDR2 as FQNEAQ (reference sequence). The CDR3 DNA sequence: TGTGCCAGCAGCTTAGTTGTGACGACTAGAAACCTCCTGTACTTC. Translating gives CASSLVVTTRNLLYF.

The V gene is TRBV6-2 or TRBV6-3, the J gene TRBJ2-7, with D tentatively TRBD1 or TRBD2 (5 bases each). Trimming shortened V by 2 bases and J by 2 bases, and 16 bases separated the two germline ends. The CDR3 consists of 16 residues. The germline V gene has CDR1 MNHEY and CDR2 SVGEGT. Here the CDR3 DNA reads TGTGCCAGCAGTTACGGTTCTGGGGGATTTCCCTACGAGCAGTACTTC. Protein: CASSYGSGGFPYEQYF.

The V call is TRBV4-1, the J call TRBJ2-1, with D possibly being TRBD2 (6 bases). The germline gives CDR1 MGHRA, CDR2 YSYEKL. The CDR3 covers 14 residues. V lost 5 bases, J lost 3 bases, and 11 bases lay in between. The CDR3 is CASSSPGLYNEQFF. The DNA of the CDR3 is TGCGCCAGCAGCTCGCCGGGACTCTACAATGAGCAGTTCTTC.

The sample holds many counts of this clonotype. The J gene is TRBJ2-3, the V gene TRBV6-1; D may be TRBD1 (6 bases). In germline, CDR1 is MNHNS, CDR2 SASEGT. There are 15 residues in the CDR3. Trimming took 5 bases from V and 4 from J, leaving 16 bases between them. This chain's CDR3 is CASSTGMGGADTQYF. CDR3 nucleotides: TGTGCCAGCAGTACAGGGATGGGTGGGGCAGATACGCAGTATTTT.

This clonotype was seen only a few times. This sequence joins TRBV30 and TRBJ2-5; no firm D call. This CDR3 is 12 amino acids long. CDR1 GTSNPN and CDR2 SVGIG come from the germline V gene (reference sequence). Trimming cost V 0 bases and J 5 bases, with 7 bases left between them. CDR3 in DNA: TGTGCCTGGAGTGTAGTAGGGGAGACCCAGTACTTC. Encoded protein: CAWSVVGETQYF.

As concerns this clonotype: The junction differs from germline at one of its ends, possibly a read error. The chain has TRBV7-2 and TRBJ2-1; D is ambiguous. The CDR3 extends over 14 amino acids. Germline CDR1 SGHTA, CDR2 FQGNSA. The CDR3 is CASSLEDTYIEQFF. Here the CDR3 DNA reads TGTGCCAGCAGCTTAGAAGACACATACATTGAGCAGTTCTTC.